The entry below describes one TCR beta chain. Trimming cost V 5 bases and J 7 bases, with 15 bases left between them. The CDR3 extends over 14 amino acids. Germline V gene lookup returns CDR1 SEHNR and CDR2 FQNEAQ (reference sequence). The repertoire was sequenced with immunoSEQ multiplex PCR; TCRdb's copy has only in-frame clones and lacks some. The sample yields 200,000 to 300,000 clones, 90% to 95% seen once. These data are taken from a study of T cell responses to AZD1222 COVID-19 vaccine. The receptor was isolated from an adult in good health. The chain couples TRBV7-9 to TRBJ2-1, with D possibly being TRBD1 or TRBD2 (5 bases each). The sample here was peripheral blood, taken on day 0 of AZD1222 vaccination. CDR3 bases: TGTGCCAGCAGCGCCCCGACAGAGGGAAATGAGCAGTTCTTC. Residues: CASSAPTEGNEQFF.